Listed below are T cell receptor beta chains from one sample, sequenced in a study of response to subunit inactivated influenza vaccine. TCRdb processed the RT-PCR reads anew with MiXCR; each CDR3 protein has one entry. The sample yields roughly 630,000 distinct CDR3 sequences, 13% to 15% seen once. The specimen comprised PBMCs from blood, sampled less than 15 days before vaccination. The origin of the receptors is a man between 50 and 59 years old who received an inactivated influenza vaccine. Each CDR3 is given with its conserved first and last residue. Fields, in order: CDR3 length, V gene, D gene, J gene, CDR3 protein. The D gene is left open where the match is weak.

>14|TRBV20-1|NA|TRBJ2-3
CSAKLRDSTDTQYF
>12|TRBV7-8|TRBD2|TRBJ2-1
CASSLSGGAQFF
>15|TRBV7-9|NA|TRBJ1-1
CASSLVAGLATEAFF
>16|TRBV4-2|NA|TRBJ2-5
CASSQGLGPAQETQYF
>15|TRBV6-2/TRBV6-3|NA|TRBJ1-5
CASSYSPPGFQPQHF
>13|TRBV29-1|TRBD1|TRBJ2-7
CSVEDDRGYEQYF
>16|TRBV11-2|TRBD2|TRBJ2-3
CASSSVTSGRADTQYF
>15|TRBV6-1|NA|TRBJ1-2
CASSETSVGFNGYTF
>16|TRBV9|NA|TRBJ1-5
CASSPGSSYSNQPQHF
>15|TRBV15|TRBD1|TRBJ1-1
CATSPRQGSPTEAFF
>17|TRBV6-2/TRBV6-3|TRBD2|TRBJ2-2
CASSYPLAGVNTGELFF
>15|TRBV7-8|TRBD1|TRBJ1-2
CASSLWTGSGYGYTF
>16|TRBV4-1|TRBD2|TRBJ2-2
CASSQRQRGWTGELFF
>13|TRBV18|NA|TRBJ1-5
CASSLKLDQPQHF
>16|TRBV5-1|TRBD1|TRBJ1-2
CASSGGQGLREYGYTF
>16|TRBV4-3|TRBD2|TRBJ2-7
CASSQDWASGVGEQYF
>15|TRBV4-3|NA|TRBJ1-1
CASSLVSMASSEAFF
>14|TRBV6-1|TRBD1|TRBJ1-1
CASRWTGGETEAFF
>13|TRBV19|NA|TRBJ2-2
CASSIRAVGELFF
>16|TRBV14|NA|TRBJ2-2
CASSQDEIRATGELFF
>14|TRBV4-3|NA|TRBJ2-7
CASSQGAASYEQYF
>16|TRBV14|NA|TRBJ2-1
CASSQLGAGPYNEQFF
>14|TRBV12-3/TRBV12-4|TRBD2|TRBJ2-1
CASSAGAGVREQFF
>18|TRBV5-1|NA|TRBJ2-6
CASSLGTALSSGANVLTF
>15|TRBV5-1|NA|TRBJ2-3
CASSSGTPGTDTQYF
>16|TRBV4-2|TRBD2|TRBJ2-1
CASSQVVTSGSDEQFF
>14|TRBV9|NA|TRBJ2-1
CASSVGLGRDEQFF
>14|TRBV23-1|TRBD1|TRBJ2-7
CASRTGTVAYEQYF
>12|TRBV7-2|TRBD2|TRBJ2-3
CASSRLADTQYF
>15|TRBV4-1|NA|TRBJ1-1
CASSQVFPGGTEAFF
>15|TRBV7-2|TRBD2|TRBJ2-3
CASTPWGGITDTQYF
>13|TRBV5-1|NA|TRBJ1-2
CASRISYNYGYTF
>14|TRBV9|NA|TRBJ2-7
CASSVASNSYEQYF
>13|TRBV20-1|NA|TRBJ2-7
CSARGRSPYEQYF
>13|TRBV5-1|NA|TRBJ2-7
CASSPDNFYEQYF
>16|TRBV5-1|TRBD1|TRBJ1-6
CASSLTTGIGNSPLHF
>16|TRBV14|NA|TRBJ1-1
CASSQVGGHMNTEAFF